This T cell receptor (beta chain) was obtained from a study of OX40 agonist ivuxolimab in advanced cancers. Study overall: Ivuxolimab was delivered to patients intravenously every 2 weeks at doses spanning 0.01 to 10 mg/kg. A mean age of 60 years, range roughly 23 to 85, was recorded, and over 65% were male.

Method: immunoSEQ multiplex PCR; TCRdb's copy keeps in-frame clones and lacks some. The sample contains 45,000 to 60,000 clones, roughly 93% of which appear only once. The TCR comes from an adult with an advanced solid tumor such as melanoma, head and neck, liver or kidney cancer. The sequencing here drew on CD4+ or CD8+ T cells sorted from blood, taken in a trial of the OX40 agonist ivuxolimab.

Here the CDR3 DNA reads TGTGCCAGCAGTTACAAACCGGGACTTCGGGCAGATACGCAGTATTTT. Translating it yields CASSYKPGLRADTQYF. The chain is built from TRBV6-5 and TRBJ2-3; the D gene is possibly TRBD2 (6 bases). This CDR3 spans 16 amino acids. The germline V gene encodes CDR1 MNHEY and CDR2 SVGAGI. Trimming pared 2 bases from V and 4 bases from J, leaving 16 bases between.